Following are 22 T cell receptor beta chains from one sample sequenced in a study of blood T cells in healthy people across ages. PCR was performed a second time for roughly 7 to 12 cycles using a sample-barcoded 5' primer and a J-beta primer mix. TCRdb reprocessed the 5' RACE reads via MiXCR and lists one record per CDR3 protein. The sample has 800,000 or so distinct CDR3 sequences; roughly 25% are singletons. These data also featured in a second study, about T cells of mothers and their children.

The sequencing input was blood. The receptor source for this set is a boy under 18 in good health.

V usage is TRBV10-3 and J usage is TRBJ2-3; no clear D gene. The CDR3 consists of 13 residues. Trimming shortened V by 8 bases and J by 6 bases, and 15 bases separated the two germline ends. Germline lookup yields CDR1 ENHRY and CDR2 SYGVKD. Here the CDR3 reads CAIGSVGVDTQYF. The CDR3 region has the DNA TGTGCCATCGGGTCCGTAGGAGTTGATACGCAGTATTTT.

This clonotype was observed a few times. V usage is TRBV12-3 or TRBV12-4 and J usage is TRBJ1-2, with TRBD1 matching over 8 bases. The junction had 4 bases not matched to a gene; V was cut back by 6 bases and J by 4 bases. CDR3 length: 13 residues. This CDR3 reads CASRYGQGYGYTF. The CDR3 DNA reads TGTGCCAGCAGATATGGACAGGGCTATGGCTACACCTTC.

This sequence joins TRBV20-1 and TRBJ1-2; D perhaps matches TRBD1 (5 bases). The CDR3 is made up of 12 amino acids. Looked up from germline, CDR1 is DFQATT and CDR2 is SNEGSKA (reference sequence). Trimming stripped 3 bases from V and 4 bases from J, with 9 bases between. Here the CDR3 reads CSARRGGYGYTF. The CDR3 DNA follows: TGCAGTGCTAGGCGTGGGGGCTATGGCTACACCTTC.

The gene calls are TRBV19 and TRBJ2-7, with D maybe TRBD1 (5 bases). CDR1 is LNHDA and CDR2 is SQIVND in the germline V gene (reference sequence). The V end was cut by 9 bases, the J end by 0 bases, with 12 bases between. The CDR3 contains 13 residues. The CDR3 spells CASSGQSSYEQYF. DNA for the CDR3: TGTGCCAGCTCTGGACAATCCTCCTACGAGCAGTACTTC.

V usage is TRBV29-1 and J usage is TRBJ2-5; the D gene could be TRBD1 or TRBD2 (5 bases each). The V end lost 6 bases, the J end lost 3 bases, and 17 bases lay between the germline ends. Germline V lookup: CDR1 SQVTM, CDR2 ANQGSEA. The CDR3 is 14 residues long. The CDR3 coding sequence is TGCAGCGTCCCCAATAGAGGGACGGAAGAGACCCAGTACTTC. Translated, it gives CSVPNRGTEETQYF. The full variable domain, completed using reference TRBV29-1 and TRBJ2-5, is SAVISQKPSRDICQRGTSLTIQCQVDSQVTMMFWYRQQPGQSLTLIATANQGSEATYESGFVIDKFPISRPNLTFSTLTVSNMSPEDSSIYLCSVPNRGTEETQYFGPGTRLLVL.

This chain uses TRBV27 with TRBJ2-5; 11 positions match TRBD1. Germline lookup yields CDR1 MNHEY and CDR2 SMNVEV (reference sequence). V lost 4 bases to trimming and J lost 5 bases; unmatched junction nucleotides: 9. This CDR3 contains 16 residues. CDR3: CASSWRDRGFGETQYF. DNA of the CDR3: TGTGCCAGCAGTTGGCGGGACAGGGGGTTTGGGGAGACCCAGTACTTC.

This clonotype was counted between two and nine times. The chain employs TRBV7-9 and TRBJ2-5, with no clear D. The assigned J gene may be wrong: the sequence end matches TRBJ2-1 better. The CDR3 is 12 residues long. Germline loops: CDR1 SEHNR, CDR2 FQNEAQ (reference sequence). The CDR3 DNA reads TGTGCCAGCAGCTCTACAACCAATGAGCAGTTCTTC. It yields the protein CASSSTTNEQFF.

The chain uses TRBV3-1 and TRBJ1-4, with 7 bases aligning to TRBD1. J gave up 0 bases and V 4 bases, and 8 bases lay outside the gene matches. Germline CDR1 is LGHDT and CDR2 is YNNKEL (reference sequence). This CDR3 is built from 17 residues. The CDR3 loop reads CASSPRTGFSTNEKLFF. Here the CDR3 DNA reads TGTGCCAGCAGCCCCAGGACAGGTTTTTCAACTAATGAAAAACTGTTTTTT.

The gene calls are TRBV10-3 and TRBJ2-5; the match to TRBD1 covers 8 bases. The J call may be faulty, since TRBJ2-7 better matches the DNA end. The germline CDR1 and CDR2 sequences are ENHRY and SYGVKD. The CDR3 covers 14 residues. CDR3 amino acids: CAISGRTGGYEQYF. In DNA form, the CDR3 reads TGTGCCATCAGTGGTCGAACAGGGGGCTACGAGCAGTACTTC.

The CDR3 nucleotides read TGTGCCATCAGTGAGCCTCGCATCGGGGGGCAAGCGGGGGGCCTTCACCCAGATACGCAGTATTTT. Protein product: CAISEPRIGGQAGGLHPDTQYF. The chain uses TRBV10-3 and TRBJ2-3, with 9 bases that match TRBD2. The CDR3 runs to 22 residues. CDR1 and CDR2 (germline): ENHRY, SYGVKD. The J segment lost 4 bases and the V segment lost 2 bases, leaving 25 bases of the junction unmatched.

The V and J genes are TRBV12-3 or TRBV12-4 and TRBJ2-1, with 10 positions matching TRBD2. J gave up 4 bases and V 6 bases, and 9 bases lay outside the gene matches. The CDR3 extends over 16 amino acids. This chain's CDR3 is CASSHRLAGAYNEQFF. Written as DNA, the CDR3 is TGTGCCAGCAGCCATCGTCTAGCGGGAGCATACAATGAGCAGTTCTTC.

A few counts support this clonotype. One end of the junction fails to match germline, which may point to a read error. This chain joins TRBV7-6 and TRBJ2-3; maybe TRBD1 (5 bases). CDR3 length: 14 residues. The germline V gene has CDR1 SGHVS and CDR2 FNYEAQ. This CDR3 is CANSLADSPDTQYF. The CDR3 nucleotides are TGTGCCAACAGCTTAGCAGACAGCCCAGATACGCAGTATTTT.

This rearrangement joins TRBV6-2 or TRBV6-3 to TRBJ2-7; D is ambiguous. V was trimmed by 5 bases and J by 5 bases, leaving 13 bases between them. This CDR3 spans 13 amino acids. From germline, CDR1 is MNHEY and CDR2 SVGEGT. The CDR3 DNA is TGTGCCAGCAGTCCGTCGGAGAGGAACGAGCAGTACTTC. This translates into CASSPSERNEQYF.

This sequence joins TRBV6-1 and TRBJ2-1; D gene unclear. CDR3 length equals 12 residues. Germline V gene lookup returns CDR1 MNHNS and CDR2 SASEGT. V was shortened by 2 bases and J by 6 bases, with 5 bases between the two germline ends. CDR3 amino acids: CASSEPGNEQFF. The CDR3 DNA is TGTGCCAGCAGTGAACCCGGCAATGAGCAGTTCTTC.

This chain links TRBV29-1 with TRBJ2-3; perhaps TRBD2 as D (5 bases). Germline CDR1 is SQVTM and CDR2 is ANQGSEA. Trimming took off 6 bases at V and 1 base at J, with 11 bases between the two ends. The CDR3 extends over 13 amino acids. The CDR3 loop reads CSVSSSRTDTQYF. In DNA form, the CDR3 reads TGCAGCGTATCTAGCAGCCGCACAGATACGCAGTATTTT.

The rearrangement joins TRBV4-3 to TRBJ2-1, with D tentatively TRBD2 (7 bases). V was shortened by 0 bases and J by 6 bases, with 21 bases between the two germline ends. The CDR3 length is 18 residues. Per the germline V gene, CDR1 is LGHNA and CDR2 is YSLEER. The CDR3 is CASSQDTAAGAPGNEQFF. The CDR3 DNA follows: TGCGCCAGCAGCCAAGATACCGCGGCGGGGGCACCAGGCAATGAGCAGTTCTTC.

The genes are TRBV5-1 and TRBJ1-5; 8 positions agree with TRBD1. CDR3 size: 13 residues. Germline CDR1 SGHRS, CDR2 YFSETQ. V lost 2 bases and J lost 7; bases outside the gene matches: 2. The chain's CDR3 is CASSFTGGQPQHF. CDR3 nucleotide sequence: TGCGCCAGCAGCTTTACAGGGGGGCAGCCCCAGCATTTT.

The chain is built from TRBV7-9 and TRBJ2-1, with D uncertain. The CDR3 covers 14 residues. The V end lost 1 base, the J end lost 1 base, and 5 bases lay between the germline ends. Germline CDR1 reads SEHNR; CDR2 reads FQNEAQ (reference sequence). The CDR3 protein is CASSLDQSYNEQFF. The CDR3 DNA reads as TGTGCCAGCAGCTTAGATCAGTCCTACAATGAGCAGTTCTTC.

The V call is TRBV29-1, the J call TRBJ2-1; D remains unclear. Deletions cut 4 bases from V and 0 bases from J, with 10 bases between. The CDR3 contains 14 residues. Germline V gives CDR1 SQVTM, CDR2 ANQGSEA. The CDR3 DNA follows: TGCAGCGTTGGCCCCCGAGGCTCCTACAATGAGCAGTTCTTC. Residues: CSVGPRGSYNEQFF.

A few counts support this clonotype. The genes are TRBV5-6 and TRBJ1-5, with D possibly TRBD1 on 5 matching bases. CDR1 and CDR2 from the germline V gene are SGHDT and YYEEEE. CDR3 length: 15 residues. The ends were cut back, 4 bases at V and 2 bases at J, with 13 bases in the middle. The CDR3 nucleotides are TGTGCCAGCAGCATTACAGGAGCGGGCAATCAGCCCCAGCATTTT. Translating it yields CASSITGAGNQPQHF.

This clonotype was seen more than once but under ten times. The V call is TRBV27, the J call TRBJ2-2; D not certain. Trimming pared 3 bases from V and 5 bases from J, leaving 7 bases between. CDR3 size: 13 residues. Germline assignment: CDR1 MNHEY and CDR2 SMNVEV (reference sequence). CDR3 DNA: TGTGCCAGCAGTTTTATGGGAACCGGGGAGCTGTTTTTT. This sequence encodes CASSFMGTGELFF.

This chain links TRBV7-2 with TRBJ1-2; D possibly corresponds to TRBD1 (5 bases). In germline, CDR1 is SGHTA, CDR2 FQGNSA. V lost 3 bases and J lost 3, with 23 bases in between. The CDR3 is 18 amino acids. CDR3 sequence reads: CASSFWSVLGGSDYGYTF. The DNA of the CDR3 is TGTGCCAGCAGCTTTTGGTCCGTCCTCGGGGGTTCTGACTATGGCTACACCTTC.